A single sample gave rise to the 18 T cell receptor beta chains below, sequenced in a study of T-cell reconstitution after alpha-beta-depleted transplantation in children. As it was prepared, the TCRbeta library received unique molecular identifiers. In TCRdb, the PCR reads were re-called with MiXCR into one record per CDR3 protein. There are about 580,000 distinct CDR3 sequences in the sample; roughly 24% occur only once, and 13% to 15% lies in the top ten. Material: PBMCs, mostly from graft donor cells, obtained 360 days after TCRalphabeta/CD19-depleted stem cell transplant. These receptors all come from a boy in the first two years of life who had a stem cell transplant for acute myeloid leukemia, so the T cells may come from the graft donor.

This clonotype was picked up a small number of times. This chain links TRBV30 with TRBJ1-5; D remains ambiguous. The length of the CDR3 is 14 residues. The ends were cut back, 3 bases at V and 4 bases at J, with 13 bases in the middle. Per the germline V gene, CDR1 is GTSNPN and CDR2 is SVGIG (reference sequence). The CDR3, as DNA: TGTGCCTGGAGCGGACCGACCCGGAATCAGCCCCAGCATTTT. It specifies CAWSGPTRNQPQHF. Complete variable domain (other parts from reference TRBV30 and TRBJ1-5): SQTIHQWPATLVQPVGSPLSLECTVEGTSNPNLYWYRQAAGRGLQLLFYSVGIGQISSEVPQNLSASRPQDRQFILSSKKLLLSDSGFYLCAWSGPTRNQPQHFGDGTRLSIL.

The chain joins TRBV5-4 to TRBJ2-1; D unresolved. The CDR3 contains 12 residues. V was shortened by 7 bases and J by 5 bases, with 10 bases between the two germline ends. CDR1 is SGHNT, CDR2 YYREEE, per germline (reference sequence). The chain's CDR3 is CASGLQDNEQFF. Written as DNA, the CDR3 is TGTGCCAGCGGGCTTCAAGACAATGAGCAGTTCTTC.

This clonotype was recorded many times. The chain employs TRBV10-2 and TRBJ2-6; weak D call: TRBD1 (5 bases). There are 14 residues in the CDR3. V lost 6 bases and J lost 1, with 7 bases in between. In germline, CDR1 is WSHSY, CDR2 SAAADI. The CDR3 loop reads CASRDTSGANVLTF. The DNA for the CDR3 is TGCGCCAGCAGGGACACTTCTGGGGCCAACGTCCTGACTTTC.

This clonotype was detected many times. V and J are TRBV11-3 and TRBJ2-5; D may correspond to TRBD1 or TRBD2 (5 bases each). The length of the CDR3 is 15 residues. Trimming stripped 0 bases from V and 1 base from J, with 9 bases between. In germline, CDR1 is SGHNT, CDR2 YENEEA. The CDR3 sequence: CASSLEGRPQETQYF. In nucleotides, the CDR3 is TGTGCCAGCAGCTTAGAGGGACGGCCCCAAGAGACCCAGTACTTC.

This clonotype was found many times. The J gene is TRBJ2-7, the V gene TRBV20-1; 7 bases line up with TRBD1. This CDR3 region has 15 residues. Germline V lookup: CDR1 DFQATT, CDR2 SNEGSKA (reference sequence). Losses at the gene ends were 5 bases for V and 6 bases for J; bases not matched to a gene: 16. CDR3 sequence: CSAHRSRQGRGEQYV. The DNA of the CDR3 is TGCAGTGCTCACAGGAGCAGACAGGGACGAGGCGAGCAGTACGTC.

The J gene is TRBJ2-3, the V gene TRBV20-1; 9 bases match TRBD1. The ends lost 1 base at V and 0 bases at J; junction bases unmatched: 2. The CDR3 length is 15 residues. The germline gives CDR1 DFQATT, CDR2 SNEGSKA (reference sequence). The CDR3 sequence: CSARGQGGSTDTQYF. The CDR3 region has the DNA TGCAGTGCTAGAGGACAGGGGGGGAGCACAGATACGCAGTATTTT.

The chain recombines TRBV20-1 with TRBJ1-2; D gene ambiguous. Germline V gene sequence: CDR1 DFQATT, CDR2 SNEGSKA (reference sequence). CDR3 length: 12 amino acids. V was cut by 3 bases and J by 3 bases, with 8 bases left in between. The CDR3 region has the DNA TGCAGTGCTAGTCCCAGCGACTATGGCTACACCTTC. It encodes CSASPSDYGYTF.

The CDR3 loop reads CVGQGGWYGYTF. Here the CDR3 DNA reads TGCGTAGGACAAGGGGGCTGGTATGGCTACACCTTC. The chain carries TRBV20-1 and TRBJ1-2, with 7 bases matching TRBD1. Germline CDR1 DFQATT, CDR2 SNEGSKA (reference sequence). CDR3 length equals 12 residues.

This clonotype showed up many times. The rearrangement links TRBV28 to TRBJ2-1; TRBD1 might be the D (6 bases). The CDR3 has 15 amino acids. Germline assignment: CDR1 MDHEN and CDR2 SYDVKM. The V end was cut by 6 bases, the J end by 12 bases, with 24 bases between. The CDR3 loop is CASSPDSLPQWWQFF. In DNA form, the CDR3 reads TGTGCCAGCAGCCCGGACAGCCTGCCGCAATGGTGGCAGTTCTTC.

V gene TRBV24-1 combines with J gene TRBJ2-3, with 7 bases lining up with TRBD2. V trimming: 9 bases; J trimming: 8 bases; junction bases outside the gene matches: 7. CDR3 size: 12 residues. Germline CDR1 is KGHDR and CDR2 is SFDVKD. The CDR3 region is CATRDYLGTQYF. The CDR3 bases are TGTGCCACCCGGGACTACTTAGGTACGCAGTATTTT.

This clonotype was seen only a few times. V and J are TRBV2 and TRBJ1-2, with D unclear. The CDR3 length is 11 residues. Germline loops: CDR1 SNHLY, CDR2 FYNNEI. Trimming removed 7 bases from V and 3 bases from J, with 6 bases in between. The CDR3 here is CASNKDYGYTF. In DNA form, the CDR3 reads TGTGCCAGCAATAAGGACTATGGCTACACCTTC.

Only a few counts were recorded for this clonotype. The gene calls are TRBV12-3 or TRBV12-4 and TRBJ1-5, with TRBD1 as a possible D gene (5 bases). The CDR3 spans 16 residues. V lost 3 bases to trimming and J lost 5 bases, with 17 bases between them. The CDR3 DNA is TGTGCCAGCAGTTTTTATAGGGGAAGGGCTGATCAGCCCCAGCATTTT. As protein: CASSFYRGRADQPQHF.

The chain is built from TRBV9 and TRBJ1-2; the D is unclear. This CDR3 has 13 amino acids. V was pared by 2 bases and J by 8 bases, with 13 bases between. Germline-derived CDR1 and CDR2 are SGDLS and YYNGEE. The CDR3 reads CASSVSSGVGYTF. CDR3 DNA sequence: TGTGCCAGCAGCGTCTCCAGCGGGGTAGGCTACACCTTC.

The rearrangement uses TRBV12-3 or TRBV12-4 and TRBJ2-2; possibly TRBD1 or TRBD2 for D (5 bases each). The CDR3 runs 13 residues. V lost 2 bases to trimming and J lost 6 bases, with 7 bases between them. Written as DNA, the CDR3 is TGTGCCAGCAGTTTATGGGGACCCGGGGAGCTGTTTTTT. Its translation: CASSLWGPGELFF.

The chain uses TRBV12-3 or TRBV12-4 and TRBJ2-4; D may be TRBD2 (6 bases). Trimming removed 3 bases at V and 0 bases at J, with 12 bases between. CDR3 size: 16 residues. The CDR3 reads CASSFRGSLAKNIQYF. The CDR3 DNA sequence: TGTGCCAGCAGTTTCCGGGGGAGTCTAGCCAAAAACATTCAGTACTTC.

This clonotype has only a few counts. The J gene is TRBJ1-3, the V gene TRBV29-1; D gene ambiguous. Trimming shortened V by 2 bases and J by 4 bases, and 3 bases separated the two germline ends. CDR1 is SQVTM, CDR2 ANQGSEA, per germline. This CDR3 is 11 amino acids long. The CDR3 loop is CSVETGNTIYF. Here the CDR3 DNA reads TGCAGCGTTGAAACGGGAAACACCATATATTTT.

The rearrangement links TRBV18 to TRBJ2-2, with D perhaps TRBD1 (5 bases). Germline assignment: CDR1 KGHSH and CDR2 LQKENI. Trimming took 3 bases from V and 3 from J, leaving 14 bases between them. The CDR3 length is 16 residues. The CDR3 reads CASSPMPDSYTGELFF. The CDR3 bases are TGTGCCAGCTCACCTATGCCCGACAGCTACACCGGGGAGCTGTTTTTT. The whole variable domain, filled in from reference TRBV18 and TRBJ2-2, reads NAGVMQNPRHLVRRRGQEARLRCSPMKGHSHVYWYRQLPEEGLKFMVYLQKENIIDESGMPKERFSAEFPKEGPSILRIQQVVRGDSAAYFCASSPMPDSYTGELFFGEGSRLTVL.

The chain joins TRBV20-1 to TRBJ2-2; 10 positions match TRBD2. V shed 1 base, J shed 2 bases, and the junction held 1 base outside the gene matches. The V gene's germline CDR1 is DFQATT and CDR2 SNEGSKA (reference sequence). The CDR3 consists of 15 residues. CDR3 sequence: CSARASGGNTGELFF. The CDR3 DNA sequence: TGCAGTGCTAGAGCTAGCGGGGGAAACACCGGGGAGCTGTTTTTT.